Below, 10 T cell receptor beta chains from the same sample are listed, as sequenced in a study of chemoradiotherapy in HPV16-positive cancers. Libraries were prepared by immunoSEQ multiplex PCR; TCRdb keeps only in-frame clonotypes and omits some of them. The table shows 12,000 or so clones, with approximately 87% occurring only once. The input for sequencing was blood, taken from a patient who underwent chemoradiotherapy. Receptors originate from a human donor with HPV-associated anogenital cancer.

In DNA, the CDR3 is TGCGCCAGCAGCCTACAGGGGGTCACTGAAGCTTTCTTT. It is translated as CASSLQGVTEAFF. J is TRBJ1-1 and V is TRBV5-1, with 8 bases identical to TRBD1. Per the germline V gene, CDR1 is SGHRS and CDR2 is YFSETQ. This CDR3 spans 13 amino acids. V was pared by 4 bases and J by 4 bases, with 3 bases of the junction left unmatched.

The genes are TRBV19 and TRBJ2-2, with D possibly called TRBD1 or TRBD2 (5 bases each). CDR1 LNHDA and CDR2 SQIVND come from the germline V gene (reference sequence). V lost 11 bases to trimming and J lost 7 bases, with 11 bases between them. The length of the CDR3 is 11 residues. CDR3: CAAGTVGELFF. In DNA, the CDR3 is TGTGCCGCAGGGACGGTCGGGGAGCTGTTTTTT.

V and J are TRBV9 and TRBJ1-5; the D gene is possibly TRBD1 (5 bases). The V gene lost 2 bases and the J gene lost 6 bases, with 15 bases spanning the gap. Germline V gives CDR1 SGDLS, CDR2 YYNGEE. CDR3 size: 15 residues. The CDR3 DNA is TGTGCCAGCAGCGTCACTCCAGGGTCGGGTCAGCCCCAGCATTTT. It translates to CASSVTPGSGQPQHF.

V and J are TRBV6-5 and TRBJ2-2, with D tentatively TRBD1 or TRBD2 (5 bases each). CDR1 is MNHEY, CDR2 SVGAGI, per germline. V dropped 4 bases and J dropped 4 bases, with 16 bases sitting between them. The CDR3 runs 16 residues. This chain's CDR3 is CASSLSTGTGTGELFF. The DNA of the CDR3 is TGTGCCAGCAGTTTATCGACCGGGACGGGCACCGGGGAGCTGTTTTTT.

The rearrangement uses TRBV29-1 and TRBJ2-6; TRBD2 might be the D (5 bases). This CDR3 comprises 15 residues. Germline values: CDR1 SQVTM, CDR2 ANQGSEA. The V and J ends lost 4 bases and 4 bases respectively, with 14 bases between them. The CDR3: CSVATEGVGANVLTF. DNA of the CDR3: TGCAGCGTTGCTACAGAGGGCGTCGGGGCCAACGTCCTGACTTTC.

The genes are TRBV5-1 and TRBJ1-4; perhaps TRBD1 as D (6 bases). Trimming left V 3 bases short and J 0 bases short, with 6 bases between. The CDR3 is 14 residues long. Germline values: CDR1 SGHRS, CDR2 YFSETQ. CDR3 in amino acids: CASSWTATNEKLFF. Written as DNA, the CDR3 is TGCGCCAGCAGCTGGACAGCAACTAATGAAAAACTGTTTTTT.

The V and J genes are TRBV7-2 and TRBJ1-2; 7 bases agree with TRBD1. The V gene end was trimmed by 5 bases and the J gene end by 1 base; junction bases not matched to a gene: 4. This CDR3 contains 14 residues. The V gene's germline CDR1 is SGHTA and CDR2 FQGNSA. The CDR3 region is CASSQQGLNYGYTF. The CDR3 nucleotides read TGTGCCAGCAGCCAACAGGGGCTTAACTATGGCTACACCTTC. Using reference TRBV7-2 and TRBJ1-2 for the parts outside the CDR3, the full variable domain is GAGVSQSPSNKVTEKGKDVELRCDPISGHTALYWYRQSLGQGLEFLIYFQGNSAPDKSGLPSDRFSAERTGGSVSTLTIQRTQQEDSAVYLCASSQQGLNYGYTFGSGTRLTVV.

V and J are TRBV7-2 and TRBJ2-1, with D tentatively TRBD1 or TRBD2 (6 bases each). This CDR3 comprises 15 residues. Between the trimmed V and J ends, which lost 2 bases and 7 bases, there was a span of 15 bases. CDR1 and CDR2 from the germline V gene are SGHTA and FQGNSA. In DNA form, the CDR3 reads TGTGCCAGCAGCTTATTTGGGGGGCGCAGGAATGAGCAGTTCTTC. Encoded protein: CASSLFGGRRNEQFF.

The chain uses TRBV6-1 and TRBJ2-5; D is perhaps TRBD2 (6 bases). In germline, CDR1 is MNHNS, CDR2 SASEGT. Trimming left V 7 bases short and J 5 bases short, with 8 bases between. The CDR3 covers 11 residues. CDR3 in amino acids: CASTGRETQYF. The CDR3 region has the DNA TGTGCCAGCACAGGGAGGGAGACCCAGTACTTC.

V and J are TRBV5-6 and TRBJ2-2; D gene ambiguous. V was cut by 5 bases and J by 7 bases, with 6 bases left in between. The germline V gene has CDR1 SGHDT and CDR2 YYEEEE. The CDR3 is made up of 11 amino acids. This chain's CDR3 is CASRLGGELFF. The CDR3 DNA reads TGTGCCAGCAGGTTAGGCGGGGAGCTGTTTTTT. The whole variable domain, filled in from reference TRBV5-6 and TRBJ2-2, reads DAGVTQSPTHLIKTRGQQVTLRCSPKSGHDTVSWYQQALGQGPQFIFQYYEEEERQRGNFPDRFSGHQFPNYSSELNVNALLLGDSALYLCASRLGGELFFGEGSRLTVL.